The 30 T cell receptor beta chains in this list originate from one sample, sequenced in a study of blood T cell repertoires in COVID-19. Using immunoSEQ multiplex PCR, the repertoire was profiled, and TCRdb retains in-frame clones only, with some absent. The table lists about 230,000 clones, around four fifths of them singletons. The specimen was peripheral blood. These receptors were taken from a middle-aged man with acute or convalescent COVID-19.

This chain links TRBV30 with TRBJ2-1, with 8 bases lining up with TRBD2. J gave up 6 bases and V 1 base, and 5 bases lay outside the gene matches. Germline V gene sequence: CDR1 GTSNPN, CDR2 SVGIG (reference sequence). This CDR3 has 14 amino acids. The CDR3 loop is CAWSGTSRANEQFF. As DNA, the CDR3 is TGTGCCTGGAGTGGGACTAGCCGAGCCAATGAGCAGTTCTTC.

This clone was seen only once. The CDR3 here is CASSISSGDQPQHF. The CDR3 DNA is TGTGCCAGTAGTATAAGTTCCGGGGATCAGCCCCAGCATTTT. This chain joins TRBV19 and TRBJ1-5; D ambiguous. The length of the CDR3 is 14 residues. V was pared by 2 bases and J by 5 bases, with 10 bases between. Germline V CDR1 and CDR2: LNHDA, SQIVND (reference sequence).

V usage is TRBV5-6 and J usage is TRBJ2-3, with 15 bases matching TRBD2. Per the germline V gene, CDR1 is SGHDT and CDR2 is YYEEEE. Trimming took 4 bases from V and 3 from J; bases not matched to a gene: 0. There are 15 residues in the CDR3. The DNA for the CDR3 is TGTGCCAGCAGCGGACTAGCGGGAGGGACAGATACGCAGTATTTT. It encodes CASSGLAGGTDTQYF.

The chain combines TRBV30 with TRBJ2-7; tentatively, D is TRBD2 (5 bases). CDR1 is GTSNPN, CDR2 SVGIG, per germline (reference sequence). Trimming pared 8 bases from V and 6 bases from J, leaving 20 bases between. The CDR3 runs to 13 residues. The CDR3 spells CAGSNRTSGEQYF. CDR3 nucleotides: TGTGCCGGTTCTAATAGGACGAGCGGCGAGCAGTACTTC.

The chain couples TRBV5-6 to TRBJ1-1; the D is unclear. V shed 0 bases and J shed 5 bases, with 11 bases lying between them. This CDR3 region has 14 residues. Per the germline V gene, CDR1 is SGHDT and CDR2 is YYEEEE. The CDR3 DNA reads TGTGCCAGCAGCTTGGTCCACCCGGGGACTGAAGCTTTCTTT. It yields the protein CASSLVHPGTEAFF.

V and J are TRBV29-1 and TRBJ2-1; 10 positions agree with TRBD2. The J segment lost 4 bases and the V segment lost 6 bases, leaving 6 bases of the junction unmatched. Germline V CDR1 and CDR2: SQVTM, ANQGSEA. This CDR3 is 14 amino acids long. The CDR3, as DNA: TGCAGCGTGCGTTTAGCGGGAGGTTACAATGAGCAGTTCTTC. Amino acids: CSVRLAGGYNEQFF.

The V and J genes are TRBV28 and TRBJ1-2; D is unclear. The length of the CDR3 is 15 residues. Trimming left V 9 bases short and J 2 bases short, with 19 bases between. From germline, CDR1 is MDHEN and CDR2 SYDVKM. CDR3 protein: CASIPFGEKNYGYTF. The CDR3 nucleotides read TGTGCCAGTATTCCTTTCGGGGAAAAAAACTATGGCTACACCTTC.

J is TRBJ1-4 and V is TRBV2; D is possibly TRBD1 (5 bases). Germline V gene lookup returns CDR1 SNHLY and CDR2 FYNNEI. The ends were cut back, 8 bases at V and 8 bases at J, with 21 bases in the middle. The CDR3 contains 15 residues. The CDR3 coding sequence is TGTGCCAGCTCCCAGATAGGGGTAGAGAAAGAAAAACTGTTTTTT. This encodes CASSQIGVEKEKLFF.

The CDR3 DNA reads TGTGCCTGGATCGGGGGAAACACAGATACGCAGTATTTT. Translation: CAWIGGNTDTQYF. The V call is TRBV30, the J call TRBJ2-3; the D gene is possibly TRBD2 (6 bases). Germline V gene data show CDR1 as GTSNPN and CDR2 as SVGIG (reference sequence). This CDR3 comprises 13 residues. Trimming stripped 4 bases from V and 2 bases from J, with 10 bases between. The full variable domain, rest sourced from reference TRBV30 and TRBJ2-3, is SQTIHQWPATLVQPVGSPLSLECTVEGTSNPNLYWYRQAAGRGLQLLFYSVGIGQISSEVPQNLSASRPQDRQFILSSKKLLLSDSGFYLCAWIGGNTDTQYFGPGTRLTVL.

CDR3 sequence reads: CASSELAGTTLIEGGELFF. DNA for the CDR3: TGTGCCAGCAGTGAACTAGCGGGAACGACACTAATCGAGGGCGGGGAGCTGTTTTTT. This chain links TRBV2 with TRBJ2-2; 9 nucleotides agree with TRBD2. Losses at the gene ends were 2 bases for V and 7 bases for J; bases not matched to a gene: 17. Per germline, CDR1 SNHLY and CDR2 FYNNEI. There are 19 residues in the CDR3.

The chain combines TRBV7-9 with TRBJ2-7; 7 positions match TRBD2. V lost 4 bases, J lost 0 bases, and 3 bases stayed unmatched. The CDR3 totals 14 residues. Germline V gene data show CDR1 as SEHNR and CDR2 as FQNEAQ (reference sequence). The CDR3 DNA sequence: TGTGCCAGCAGCTGGGGACTATCCTCCTACGAGCAGTACTTC. Residues: CASSWGLSSYEQYF.

The chain couples TRBV6-1 to TRBJ1-1, with 7 bases that match TRBD1. The V and J ends lost 0 bases and 5 bases, in that order; junction bases with no gene match: 6. CDR3 length equals 15 residues. Germline CDR1 reads MNHNS; CDR2 reads SASEGT. CDR3 DNA: TGTGCCAGCAGTGAAGCAACAGGGGAAGTGACTGAAGCTTTCTTT. It encodes CASSEATGEVTEAFF.

This chain uses TRBV4-2 with TRBJ2-2; perhaps TRBD2 as D (5 bases). The CDR3 is made up of 16 amino acids. In germline, CDR1 is LGHNA, CDR2 YNFKEQ. V was pared by 0 bases and J by 2 bases, with 10 bases between. The CDR3 region is CASSQEIRENTGELFF. The CDR3 DNA is TGTGCCAGCAGCCAAGAAATTCGGGAAAACACCGGGGAGCTGTTTTTT.

The chain carries TRBV4-2 and TRBJ2-7; tentative D call: TRBD2 (6 bases). V shed 1 base and J shed 2 bases, with 15 bases lying between them. CDR3 length: 16 amino acids. In germline, CDR1 is LGHNA, CDR2 YNFKEQ. CDR3 DNA sequence: TGTGCCAGCAGCCAAGGAAGGGGAGCGGGTGCCTACGAGCAGTACTTC. Translation: CASSQGRGAGAYEQYF.

V and J are TRBV11-3 and TRBJ2-1, with 10 bases matching TRBD2. CDR1 and CDR2 from the germline V gene are SGHNT and YENEEA. The CDR3 has 14 amino acids. The V segment lost 6 bases and the J segment 9 bases; nucleotides outside the gene matches: 8. CDR3 nucleotides: TGTGCCAGCAGGGCGGGACTAGCGAGCAGTGAGCAGTTCTTC. Amino acids: CASRAGLASSEQFF.

This chain connects TRBV7-9 to TRBJ2-1; D possibly corresponds to TRBD2 (6 bases). The CDR3 runs to 14 residues. The V end was cut by 4 bases, the J end by 0 bases, with 7 bases between. Per germline, CDR1 SEHNR and CDR2 FQNEAQ (reference sequence). The CDR3, as DNA: TGTGCCAGCAGCTCGGGACTCTCCTACAATGAGCAGTTCTTC. Residues: CASSSGLSYNEQFF.

V is TRBV6-5 and J is TRBJ2-5; 7 bases fit TRBD1. J lost 5 bases, V lost 7 bases, and 10 bases had no gene match. Germline V gene sequence: CDR1 MNHEY, CDR2 SVGAGI. CDR3 length equals 14 residues. CDR3 sequence reads: CASTDFGTDETQYF. The CDR3 region has the DNA TGTGCCAGCACAGACTTTGGGACAGACGAGACCCAGTACTTC.

This chain connects TRBV27 to TRBJ2-1; TRBD2 is a possible D gene (6 bases). This CDR3 has 13 amino acids. Trimming removed 3 bases from V and 3 bases from J, with 6 bases in between. Germline V gene data show CDR1 as MNHEY and CDR2 as SMNVEV (reference sequence). The DNA for the CDR3 is TGTGCCAGCAGTTTTAGCGGCTACAATGAGCAGTTCTTC. As protein: CASSFSGYNEQFF.

This clone showed up just once. The rearrangement links TRBV24-1 to TRBJ2-1, with D maybe TRBD2 (6 bases). V lost 10 bases and J 0 bases, leaving 15 bases between the germline ends. Germline values: CDR1 KGHDR, CDR2 SFDVKD. CDR3 size: 15 residues. CDR3 loop: CATQSDGSSYNEQFF. CDR3 nucleotide sequence: TGTGCCACTCAATCAGACGGGAGCTCCTACAATGAGCAGTTCTTC.

V is TRBV2 and J is TRBJ1-2; D is possibly TRBD1 (5 bases). The CDR3 totals 14 residues. Per the germline V gene, CDR1 is SNHLY and CDR2 is FYNNEI. Trimming removed 3 bases from V and 1 base from J, with 9 bases in between. CDR3 sequence (DNA): TGTGCCAGCAGTGAGGGGCAGATTAACTATGGCTACACCTTC. Its translation: CASSEGQINYGYTF.

The V gene is TRBV6-4, the J gene TRBJ1-2; TRBD1 aligns across 8 bases. This CDR3 has 13 amino acids. Germline V gene sequence: CDR1 MRHNA, CDR2 SNTAGT. J lost 8 bases, V lost 4 bases, and 6 bases had no gene match. The CDR3 here is CASSVDRGRGYTF. The CDR3, as DNA: TGTGCCAGCAGTGTCGACAGGGGACGGGGCTACACCTTC.

The rearrangement uses TRBV7-9 and TRBJ1-1, with TRBD1 identical over 7 bases. V gave up 5 bases and J gave up 5 bases; unmatched junction bases: 8. Germline-derived CDR1 and CDR2 are SEHNR and FQNEAQ (reference sequence). This CDR3 has 14 residues. The CDR3 bases are TGTGCCAGCAGCCCCCCCGACAGGGCTACTGAAGCTTTCTTT. This encodes CASSPPDRATEAFF. Full variable domain (missing parts from reference TRBV7-9 and TRBJ1-1): DTGVSQNPRHKITKRGQNVTFRCDPISEHNRLYWYRQTLGQGPEFLTYFQNEAQLEKSRLLSDRFSAERPKGSFSTLEIQRTEQGDSAMYLCASSPPDRATEAFFGQGTRLTVV.

The chain couples TRBV10-3 to TRBJ2-7, with 7 bases lining up with TRBD1. CDR1 and CDR2 (germline): ENHRY, SYGVKD. The CDR3 totals 15 residues. Trimming removed 6 bases from V and 0 bases from J; junction bases left unmatched: 8. This CDR3 is CAIRAGTAPSYEQYF. The CDR3 DNA is TGTGCCATCAGGGCCGGGACAGCCCCCTCCTACGAGCAGTACTTC.

As DNA, the CDR3 is TGTGCCAGCAGCTTAGTGGGACAGGGGGCCTACGAGCAGTACTTC. As protein: CASSLVGQGAYEQYF. The chain has TRBV11-2 and TRBJ2-7; 11 nucleotides match TRBD1. The CDR3 runs to 15 residues. Germline loops: CDR1 SGHAT, CDR2 FQNNGV. Trimming took 1 base from V and 2 from J; bases not matched to a gene: 1. The full variable domain, with the rest looked up from reference TRBV11-2 and TRBJ2-7, is EAGVAQSPRYKIIEKRQSVAFWCNPISGHATLYWYQQILGQGPKLLIQFQNNGVVDDSQLPKDRFSAERLKGVDSTLKIQPAKLEDSAVYLCASSLVGQGAYEQYFGPGTRLTVT.

DNA of the CDR3: TGTGCCAGCAGCCGTAACCCGGGACAGGGTGGACAGCCCCAGCATTTT. Protein product: CASSRNPGQGGQPQHF. This sequence joins TRBV7-2 and TRBJ1-5; TRBD1 agrees at 9 bases. CDR1 and CDR2 from the germline V gene are SGHTA and FQGNSA. This CDR3 spans 16 amino acids. The V gene end was trimmed by 5 bases and the J gene end by 7 bases; junction bases not matched to a gene: 12.

J is TRBJ2-3 and V is TRBV19, with 7 bases fitting TRBD1. V lost 0 bases and J lost 1; bases outside the gene matches: 4. The CDR3 runs 16 residues. The germline V gene encodes CDR1 LNHDA and CDR2 SQIVND (reference sequence). Here the CDR3 DNA reads TGTGCCAGTAGTATAGATCAGGGGGACGGCACAGATACGCAGTATTTT. Residues: CASSIDQGDGTDTQYF.

Remarks on this clone: This same CDR3 is encoded by further DNA sequences in the sample. This chain joins TRBV19 and TRBJ1-5, with TRBD1 matching over 9 bases. The V and J ends lost 8 bases and 5 bases, in that order; junction bases with no gene match: 1. The CDR3 consists of 12 residues. CDR1 and CDR2 from the germline V gene are LNHDA and SQIVND (reference sequence). The CDR3 reads CASRTGDQPQHF. The CDR3, as DNA: TGTGCCAGTCGGACAGGGGATCAGCCCCAGCATTTT.

The CDR3 protein is CAISESFREGPGDTQYF. The CDR3 nucleotides are TGTGCCATCAGTGAGTCGTTTAGGGAGGGCCCTGGAGATACGCAGTATTTT. V is TRBV10-3 and J is TRBJ2-3; 7 positions agree with TRBD2. Germline assignment: CDR1 ENHRY and CDR2 SYGVKD. This CDR3 has 17 residues. J gave up 5 bases and V 0 bases, and 11 bases lay outside the gene matches.

This rearrangement joins TRBV19 to TRBJ1-1, with TRBD1 matching over 7 bases. The CDR3 is 17 amino acids. The germline V gene encodes CDR1 LNHDA and CDR2 SQIVND (reference sequence). V was clipped by 0 bases and J by 0 bases; unmatched bases: 7. Written as DNA, the CDR3 is TGTGCCAGTAGTATAGAAGGGGACAGAAGCATGAACACTGAAGCTTTCTTT. Its protein is CASSIEGDRSMNTEAFF.

J is TRBJ2-7 and V is TRBV7-2; TRBD1 matches 7 bases. The CDR3 is 16 residues long. Trimming cost V 5 bases and J 6 bases; bases outside gene matches: 16. Per the germline V gene, CDR1 is SGHTA and CDR2 is FQGNSA. CDR3 in amino acids: CASSVGWGQSQTEQYF. The CDR3 DNA reads TGTGCCAGCAGCGTGGGGTGGGGACAGAGCCAGACCGAGCAGTACTTC.